These T cell receptor beta chains were read from a single sample in a study of glioma-infiltrating T cells. TCRdb re-derived calls from the multiplex PCR reads in MiXCR, one entry per CDR3 protein. This sample has more than 300,000 distinct CDR3 sequences, with around 38% found just once. Material: glioma tissue, nonneoplastic brain tissue, or PBMCs (not recorded which). These receptors were collected from a human donor with low-grade glioma or glioblastoma, undergoing nonglioma brain surgery, or in good health (not recorded which). The CDR3 runs from the conserved cysteine through the conserved F or W. The order of the fields is clone size, D gene, J gene, V gene, CDR3 protein, CDR3 DNA. D genes are given only for firm matches. Expanded clones are given a class, and other clones once, few, many or no size at all.

clone_size: -; d_call: -; j_call: TRBJ1-4; v_call: TRBV7-9; cdr3_aa: CASSPAGTGEKLFF; cdr3_nt: TGTGCCAGCAGCCCCGCAGGGACCGGCGAAAAACTGTTTTTT
clone_size: -; d_call: TRBD2; j_call: TRBJ2-7; v_call: TRBV4-3; cdr3_aa: CASSPLAFSSYEQYF; cdr3_nt: TGCGCCAGCAGCCCACTAGCGTTCTCCTCCTACGAGCAGTACTTC
clone_size: few; d_call: -; j_call: TRBJ2-4; v_call: TRBV6-1; cdr3_aa: CASSGTRDIQYF; cdr3_nt: TGTGCCAGCAGTGGAACGAGAGACATTCAGTACTTC
clone_size: few; d_call: TRBD2; j_call: TRBJ2-1; v_call: TRBV2; cdr3_aa: CASSEGAGGPYNEQFF; cdr3_nt: TGTGCCAGCAGTGAAGGAGCGGGAGGGCCTTACAATGAGCAGTTCTTC
clone_size: many; d_call: TRBD1; j_call: TRBJ2-3; v_call: TRBV20-1; cdr3_aa: CSARDRKGATDTQYF; cdr3_nt: TGCAGTGCTAGAGATCGAAAGGGGGCCACAGATACGCAGTATTTT
clone_size: -; d_call: TRBD2; j_call: TRBJ2-1; v_call: TRBV24-1; cdr3_aa: CATSAVTSGSTFF; cdr3_nt: TGTGCCACCAGTGCTGTAACTAGCGGGAGTACGTTCTTC
clone_size: few; d_call: TRBD1; j_call: TRBJ2-6; v_call: TRBV6-2/TRBV6-3; cdr3_aa: CASSGDSSGANVLTF; cdr3_nt: TGTGCCAGCAGTGGGGACAGCTCTGGGGCCAACGTCCTGACTTTC
clone_size: -; d_call: -; j_call: TRBJ2-7; v_call: TRBV15; cdr3_aa: CATSRVRGYKQYF; cdr3_nt: TGTGCCACCAGCAGAGTAAGGGGCTACAAGCAGTACTTC
clone_size: many; d_call: TRBD1; j_call: TRBJ1-2; v_call: TRBV6-2/TRBV6-3; cdr3_aa: CASSSAGQLYGYTF; cdr3_nt: TGTGCCAGCAGTTCCGCGGGACAGCTCTATGGCTACACCTTC
clone_size: many; d_call: TRBD2; j_call: TRBJ2-1; v_call: TRBV28; cdr3_aa: CASSEGFLGLAGRGAFF; cdr3_nt: TGTGCCAGCAGCGAGGGGTTTCTCGGACTAGCGGGGAGAGGGGCGTTCTTC
clone_size: -; d_call: -; j_call: TRBJ2-3; v_call: TRBV10-3; cdr3_aa: CAISDLRDTQYF; cdr3_nt: TGTGCCATCAGTGACCTCAGAGATACGCAGTATTTT
clone_size: few; d_call: TRBD1; j_call: TRBJ1-2; v_call: TRBV6-1; cdr3_aa: CASSITGTGGAGYGYTF; cdr3_nt: TGTGCCAGCAGTATCACCGGGACAGGGGGCGCCGGCTATGGCTACACCTTC
clone_size: many; d_call: TRBD2; j_call: TRBJ2-1; v_call: TRBV6-2/TRBV6-3; cdr3_aa: CASSPGTSGIVQFF; cdr3_nt: TGTGCCAGCAGTCCCGGGACTAGCGGGATCGTGCAGTTCTTC
clone_size: -; d_call: -; j_call: TRBJ2-1; v_call: TRBV28; cdr3_aa: CASSFIVYSPSSYNEQFF; cdr3_nt: TGTGCCAGCAGTTTTATAGTTTACAGCCCAAGCTCCTACAATGAGCAGTTCTTC